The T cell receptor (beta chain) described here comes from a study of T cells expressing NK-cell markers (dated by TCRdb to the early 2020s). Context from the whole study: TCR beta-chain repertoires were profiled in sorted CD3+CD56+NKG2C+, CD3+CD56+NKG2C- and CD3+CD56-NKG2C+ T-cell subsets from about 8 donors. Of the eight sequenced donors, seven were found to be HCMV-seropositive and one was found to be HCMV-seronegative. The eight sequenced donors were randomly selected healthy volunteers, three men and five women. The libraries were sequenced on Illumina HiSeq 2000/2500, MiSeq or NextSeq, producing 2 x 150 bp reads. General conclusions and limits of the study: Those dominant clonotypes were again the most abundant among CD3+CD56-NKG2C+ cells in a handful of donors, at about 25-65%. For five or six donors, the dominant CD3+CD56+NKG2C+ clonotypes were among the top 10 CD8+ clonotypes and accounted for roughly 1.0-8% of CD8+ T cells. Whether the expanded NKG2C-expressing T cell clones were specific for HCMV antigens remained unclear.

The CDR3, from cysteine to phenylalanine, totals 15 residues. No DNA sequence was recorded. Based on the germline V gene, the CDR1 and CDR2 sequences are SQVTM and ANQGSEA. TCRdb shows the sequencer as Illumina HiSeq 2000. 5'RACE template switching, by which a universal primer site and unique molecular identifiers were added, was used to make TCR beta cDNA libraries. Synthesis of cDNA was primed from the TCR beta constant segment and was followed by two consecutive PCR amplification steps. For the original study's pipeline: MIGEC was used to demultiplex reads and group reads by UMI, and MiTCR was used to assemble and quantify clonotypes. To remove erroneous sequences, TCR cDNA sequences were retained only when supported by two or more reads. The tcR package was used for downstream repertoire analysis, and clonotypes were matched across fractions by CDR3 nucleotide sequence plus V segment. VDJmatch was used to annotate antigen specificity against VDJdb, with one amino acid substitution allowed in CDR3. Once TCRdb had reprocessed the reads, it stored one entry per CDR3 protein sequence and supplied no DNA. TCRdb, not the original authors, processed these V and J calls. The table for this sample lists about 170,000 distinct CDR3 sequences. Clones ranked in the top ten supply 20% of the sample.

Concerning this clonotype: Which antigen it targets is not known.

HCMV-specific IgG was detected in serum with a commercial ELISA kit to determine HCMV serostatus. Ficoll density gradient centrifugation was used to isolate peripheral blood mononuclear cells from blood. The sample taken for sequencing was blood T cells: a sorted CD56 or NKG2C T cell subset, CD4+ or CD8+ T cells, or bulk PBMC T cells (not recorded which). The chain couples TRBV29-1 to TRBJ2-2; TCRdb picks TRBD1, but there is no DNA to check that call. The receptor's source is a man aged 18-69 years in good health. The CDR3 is CSAEAGQGSPGELFF.